The source of this T cell receptor beta chain is a study of blood T cells in healthy people across ages. Study at large: When template switching was applied, about one barcoded beta molecule was captured per two T cells. Notes on the study in general: A roughly linear age-dependent decrease characterized TCR beta diversity per million T cells. Leaving the PBMCs unsorted stopped any conclusive comparison of naive versus antigen-experienced cells.

Together with a sample-barcoded 5' primer, a J-beta primer mix was included in a second PCR lasting about 7 to 12 cycles. Every sample returned 2.5 million or more CDR3-containing paired-end reads. One entry per CDR3 protein results from TCRdb running MiXCR on the 5' RACE reads. The table includes about a million distinct CDR3 sequences, about 53% detected once. With respect to this clonotype: Its matching antigen is unknown.

This TCR derives from a woman between 55 and 75 years old in good health. The sequenced material came from blood.

The CDR3 spells CSARGTGYFNPDTQYF. The CDR3 coding sequence is TGCAGTGCTAGGGGGACCGGATACTTTAACCCAGATACGCAGTATTTT. This chain uses TRBV20-1 with TRBJ2-3; D tentatively fits TRBD1 or TRBD2 (5 bases each). CDR1 and CDR2 (germline): DFQATT, SNEGSKA (reference sequence). This CDR3 has 16 residues. V lost 3 bases and J lost 4, with 20 bases in between.